Presented here are 26 T cell receptor beta chains from one specimen sequenced in a study of shared clonotypes between healthy human individuals. The protocol was immunoSEQ multiplex PCR, while the TCRdb copy is restricted to in-frame clones and leaves out a portion. The sample includes over a million clones, roughly 97% seen only once; the top ten take approximately 1.1%. The sample was naive CD4+ T cells sorted from blood. Indicated subset: CD45RA+ positively selected. The receptors here all came from a man under 40 in good health.

The J gene is TRBJ1-1, the V gene TRBV5-1, with unresolved D. CDR1 is SGHRS and CDR2 is YFSETQ in the germline V gene. The CDR3 totals 17 residues. V dropped 0 bases and J dropped 1 base, with 16 bases sitting between them. The CDR3 is CASSLAWKGRRNTEAFF. DNA of the CDR3: TGCGCCAGCAGCTTGGCATGGAAGGGTAGGAGGAACACTGAAGCTTTCTTT.

This clone was observed a single time. The gene calls are TRBV10-1 and TRBJ2-5; D perhaps matches TRBD1 (6 bases). Trimming shortened V by 2 bases and J by 4 bases, and 17 bases separated the two germline ends. The CDR3 contains 16 residues. Germline V gives CDR1 WNHNN, CDR2 SYGVQD (reference sequence). As DNA, the CDR3 is TGCGCCAGCAGTGAGACCCTCCCAGGCAGGGGAGAGACCCAGTACTTC. Translated: CASSETLPGRGETQYF.

Comments on this clone: Different DNA sequences within this sample yield the same CDR3. The V and J genes are TRBV18 and TRBJ2-7, with D uncertain. There are 12 residues in the CDR3. The V gene's germline CDR1 is KGHSH and CDR2 LQKENI. Trimming cost V 2 bases and J 2 bases, with 4 bases left between them. CDR3 nucleotide sequence: TGTGCCAGCTCACCATCCCCCTACGAGCAGTACTTC. It codes for CASSPSPYEQYF.

The chain joins TRBV7-9 to TRBJ1-5, with 10 bases fitting TRBD1. The ends lost 7 bases at V and 2 bases at J; junction bases unmatched: 11. Germline V gene sequence: CDR1 SEHNR, CDR2 FQNEAQ (reference sequence). CDR3 length: 17 amino acids. The CDR3 coding sequence is TGTGCCAGCACCATAGTGTCCGGGACAGGGGGCAATCAGCCCCAGCATTTT. The encoded protein is CASTIVSGTGGNQPQHF.

This rearrangement joins TRBV11-3 to TRBJ2-3; 12 bases align to TRBD2. The CDR3 extends over 16 amino acids. With 1 base clipped from V and 6 bases from J, the junction kept 5 bases outside the gene matches. Germline V gene sequence: CDR1 SGHNT, CDR2 YENEEA. CDR3 in amino acids: CASSLGASGRVDTQYF. In DNA, the CDR3 is TGTGCCAGCAGCTTAGGGGCTAGCGGGAGGGTTGATACGCAGTATTTT. Full variable domain (rest looked up from reference TRBV11-3 and TRBJ2-3): EAGVVQSPRYKIIEKKQPVAFWCNPISGHNTLYWYLQNLGQGPELLIRYENEEAVDDSQLPKDRFSAERLKGVDSTLKIQPAELGDSAVYLCASSLGASGRVDTQYFGPGTRLTVL.

On this clone: Mismatch with germline at one junction end may stem from a read error. The rearrangement uses TRBV7-7 and TRBJ2-5; 7 bases fit TRBD1. The length of the CDR3 is 13 residues. Germline lookup yields CDR1 SSHAT and CDR2 FNYEAQ (reference sequence). The CDR3 DNA follows: TGTGCTAGCAGCCAGACAGGGCTGGAGACCCAGTACTTC. As protein: CASSQTGLETQYF.

This sequence joins TRBV18 and TRBJ2-7, with D perhaps matching TRBD2 (6 bases). V lost 6 bases, J lost 6 bases, and 12 bases lay in between. Germline V gene sequence: CDR1 KGHSH, CDR2 LQKENI. The CDR3 spans 12 residues. CDR3 protein: CASSGLSAEQYF. In DNA, the CDR3 is TGTGCCAGCTCGGGACTCTCAGCCGAGCAGTACTTC.

This clone has just one count. CDR3 nucleotide sequence: TGTGCCAGCAGTGCCCGGGGGACCTCCATTAGCAATCAGCCCCAGCATTTT. Residues: CASSARGTSISNQPQHF. This chain uses TRBV27 with TRBJ1-5; D is possibly TRBD1 (5 bases). The germline CDR1 and CDR2 sequences are MNHEY and SMNVEV (reference sequence). The CDR3 contains 17 residues. Trimming pared 5 bases from V and 0 bases from J, leaving 17 bases between.

The chain has TRBV2 and TRBJ1-5; unclear D gene. Trimming left V 7 bases short and J 6 bases short, with 10 bases between. The CDR3 loop spans 12 amino acids. The germline V gene has CDR1 SNHLY and CDR2 FYNNEI. CDR3 bases: TGTGCCAGCAAGTCTCAGATTCAGCCCCAGCATTTT. This codes for CASKSQIQPQHF. Variable domain in full (rest from reference TRBV2 and TRBJ1-5): EPEVTQTPSHQVTQMGQEVILRCVPISNHLYFYWYRQILGQKVEFLVSFYNNEISEKSEIFDDQFSVERPDGSNFTLKIRSTKLEDSAMYFCASKSQIQPQHFGDGTRLSIL.

The chain combines TRBV10-2 with TRBJ1-1; 7 bases are shared with TRBD1. Germline V gene lookup returns CDR1 WSHSY and CDR2 SAAADI. This CDR3 contains 13 residues. V was pared by 6 bases and J by 0 bases, with 1 base of the junction left unmatched. Here the CDR3 reads CASRGQLNTEAFF. The CDR3 DNA reads as TGCGCCAGCAGGGGACAGTTGAACACTGAAGCTTTCTTT.

The chain employs TRBV5-1 and TRBJ2-1; TRBD1 aligns across 7 bases. Germline-derived CDR1 and CDR2 are SGHRS and YFSETQ. J was trimmed by 8 bases and V by 4 bases; bases with no gene match: 9. This CDR3 contains 14 residues. CDR3 sequence: CASSARQGWDEQFF. The CDR3 DNA follows: TGCGCCAGCAGCGCAAGACAGGGATGGGATGAGCAGTTCTTC.

This clone was detected only once. This chain uses TRBV19 with TRBJ2-1, with D possibly matching TRBD2 (6 bases). Trimming removed 6 bases at V and 5 bases at J, with 11 bases between. The CDR3 totals 13 residues. Germline V gives CDR1 LNHDA, CDR2 SQIVND (reference sequence). For the CDR3, the DNA is TGTGCCAGTAGACTAGCCGTTAACAATGAGCAGTTCTTC. This codes for CASRLAVNNEQFF.

V gene TRBV7-6 combines with J gene TRBJ2-7; 7 bases fit TRBD1. V lost 5 bases to trimming and J lost 2 bases; unmatched junction nucleotides: 9. The CDR3 is made up of 15 amino acids. Germline V gene data show CDR1 as SGHVS and CDR2 as FNYEAQ. CDR3 sequence (DNA): TGTGCCAGCAGCAACTTCCGGGACAGCACCTACGAGCAGTACTTC. It is translated as CASSNFRDSTYEQYF.

This rearrangement joins TRBV27 to TRBJ1-1; no clear D. The germline gives CDR1 MNHEY, CDR2 SMNVEV (reference sequence). CDR3 length equals 18 residues. Trimming removed 3 bases at V and 4 bases at J, with 24 bases between. The CDR3 region has the DNA TGTGCCAGCAGTTTTCGTTTCCAGCGCCAACAGCGGGGCACTGAAGCTTTCTTT. Translated, it gives CASSFRFQRQQRGTEAFF.

The V and J genes are TRBV5-1 and TRBJ2-2; 11 bases line up with TRBD2. The CDR3 extends over 15 amino acids. Germline V gene sequence: CDR1 SGHRS, CDR2 YFSETQ. V was pared by 5 bases and J by 5 bases, with 5 bases of the junction left unmatched. CDR3 sequence: CASSSLAGETGELFF. The CDR3 coding sequence is TGCGCCAGCAGTTCACTAGCGGGAGAAACCGGGGAGCTGTTTTTT.

A single count supports this clone. The chain combines TRBV5-6 with TRBJ2-2, with a weak D call TRBD2 (6 bases). The V end was cut by 4 bases, the J end by 4 bases, with 14 bases between. Germline V CDR1 and CDR2: SGHDT, YYEEEE. This CDR3 contains 15 residues. DNA for the CDR3: TGTGCCAGCAGCCCCGCCCCGGGAGTCACCGGGGAGCTGTTTTTT. Translated, it gives CASSPAPGVTGELFF.

The chain combines TRBV5-4 with TRBJ2-3; TRBD1 matches 8 bases. The CDR3 consists of 16 residues. CDR1 is SGHNT and CDR2 is YYREEE in the germline V gene (reference sequence). Germline trimming cut 6 bases from V and 3 bases from J; bases unmatched to any gene: 12. CDR3 in amino acids: CASTASGGSRTDTQYF. The CDR3 DNA reads as TGTGCCAGCACCGCATCAGGGGGCAGCAGGACAGATACGCAGTATTTT.

The CDR3 DNA reads TGTGCCAGCAGCGCGGCGACAGTTAACTATGGCTACACCTTC. The encoded protein is CASSAATVNYGYTF. This chain joins TRBV9 and TRBJ1-2; TRBD1 might be the D (5 bases). CDR3 length: 14 amino acids. V lost 3 bases and J lost 1, with 10 bases in between. Looked up from germline, CDR1 is SGDLS and CDR2 is YYNGEE. Full variable domain (remainder filled in from reference TRBV9 and TRBJ1-2): DSGVTQTPKHLITATGQRVTLRCSPRSGDLSVYWYQQSLDQGLQFLIQYYNGEERAKGNILERFSAQQFPDLHSELNLSSLELGDSALYFCASSAATVNYGYTFGSGTRLTVV.

The V gene is TRBV9, the J gene TRBJ1-5; D unclear. The CDR3 covers 15 residues. Per the germline V gene, CDR1 is SGDLS and CDR2 is YYNGEE. With 0 bases removed from V and 0 bases from J, the gap between germline ends came to 7 bases. CDR3 region: CASSVGGHSNQPQHF. CDR3 DNA: TGTGCCAGCAGCGTAGGTGGTCATAGCAATCAGCCCCAGCATTTT.

Comment on this clone: Different DNA sequences within this sample yield the same CDR3. The chain couples TRBV18 to TRBJ2-5; 11 bases agree with TRBD2. The CDR3 extends over 15 amino acids. V trimming: 3 bases; J trimming: 2 bases; junction bases outside the gene matches: 2. Germline values: CDR1 KGHSH, CDR2 LQKENI. CDR3 coding DNA: TGTGCCAGCTCACCGGGGACTAGCGGACAAGAGACCCAGTACTTC. Encoded protein: CASSPGTSGQETQYF.

The CDR3 reads CASSRRQGMNTEAFF. The DNA for the CDR3 is TGTGCCAGCAGCCGTCGACAGGGGATGAACACTGAAGCTTTCTTT. The V call is TRBV7-9, the J call TRBJ1-1; TRBD1 matches 8 bases. The germline gives CDR1 SEHNR, CDR2 FQNEAQ (reference sequence). There are 15 residues in the CDR3. V lost 5 bases, J lost 0 bases, and 5 bases stayed unmatched.

The J gene is TRBJ2-2, the V gene TRBV5-1, with TRBD1 identical over 9 bases. Per the germline V gene, CDR1 is SGHRS and CDR2 is YFSETQ. The CDR3 consists of 16 residues. V trimming: 2 bases; J trimming: 5 bases; junction bases outside the gene matches: 7. In DNA form, the CDR3 reads TGCGCCAGCAGCTTACAACCGGGACAGGGAACCGGGGAGCTGTTTTTT. Translating it yields CASSLQPGQGTGELFF.

The chain couples TRBV18 to TRBJ1-1; D gene ambiguous. The CDR3 runs to 13 residues. Trimming left V 3 bases short and J 1 base short, with 6 bases between. Germline values: CDR1 KGHSH, CDR2 LQKENI. CDR3 coding DNA: TGTGCCAGCTCACCCGCACCGAACACTGAAGCTTTCTTT. This sequence encodes CASSPAPNTEAFF.

The rearrangement uses TRBV5-4 and TRBJ1-2, with unresolved D. V shed 0 bases and J shed 6 bases, with 6 bases lying between them. The CDR3 loop spans 12 amino acids. CDR1 is SGHNT and CDR2 is YYREEE in the germline V gene (reference sequence). The CDR3 region has the DNA TGTGCCAGCAGCTTGGCCGCGAATGGCTACACCTTC. Protein sequence: CASSLAANGYTF.

The chain uses TRBV28 and TRBJ1-1, with D possibly being TRBD1 (6 bases). Trimming removed 5 bases at V and 6 bases at J, with 19 bases between. The CDR3 spans 15 residues. CDR1 MDHEN and CDR2 SYDVKM come from the germline V gene. The CDR3 nucleotides are TGTGCCAGCAGTCCCGCGACAGGTCCGTCGGCTGAAGCTTTCTTT. Translation: CASSPATGPSAEAFF.

The chain employs TRBV28 and TRBJ2-7; 14 bases fit TRBD2. Germline V lookup: CDR1 MDHEN, CDR2 SYDVKM. This CDR3 spans 17 amino acids. The J segment lost 2 bases and the V segment lost 6 bases, leaving 9 bases of the junction unmatched. CDR3 coding DNA: TGTGCCAGCAGGTATGTCGGACTAGCGGGAGGCCCCTACGAGCAGTACTTC. Translating it yields CASRYVGLAGGPYEQYF.